These 28 T cell receptor beta chains came from one sample sequenced in a study of control samples from healthy donors and cancer patients. Clones were sequenced by immunoSEQ multiplex PCR, and TCRdb holds only the in-frame ones, with some missing. This sample has tens of thousands of clones, with around 90% found just once. Sequenced material: PBMCs. The receptor set was obtained from a man in his forties with colorectal cancer.

The genes are TRBV6-6 and TRBJ1-3; no clear D. The germline CDR1 and CDR2 sequences are MNHNY and SVGAGI (reference sequence). CDR3 length equals 13 residues. V shed 4 bases and J shed 4 bases, with 8 bases lying between them. The CDR3 DNA reads as TGTGCCAGCAGTTTGGGGAGCGGAAACACCATATATTTT. It translates to CASSLGSGNTIYF.

The chain recombines TRBV20-1 with TRBJ1-2; possible D gene TRBD1, 6 bases. Germline CDR1 and CDR2: DFQATT and SNEGSKA (reference sequence). CDR3 length: 11 amino acids. Trimming pared 6 bases from V and 8 bases from J, leaving 13 bases between. CDR3 sequence (DNA): TGCAGTGCACCTGGGGGGCGAGGCTACACCTTC. The encoded protein is CSAPGGRGYTF.

The chain combines TRBV5-1 with TRBJ1-2; a weak D match, TRBD1 (6 bases). Germline V CDR1 and CDR2: SGHRS, YFSETQ. The ends were cut back, 4 bases at V and 8 bases at J, with 9 bases in the middle. The CDR3 runs 11 residues. The CDR3 loop is CASSHGGGYTF. CDR3 bases: TGCGCCAGCAGCCACGGGGGCGGCTACACCTTC.

In this sample, this clone turned up once. The V and J genes are TRBV6-5 and TRBJ2-3; possibly TRBD1 for D (6 bases). The CDR3 contains 12 residues. The germline V gene encodes CDR1 MNHEY and CDR2 SVGAGI. Trimming left V 6 bases short and J 4 bases short, with 8 bases between. The CDR3 bases are TGTGCCAGCAGACAGGGCTCAGATACGCAGTATTTT. Its protein product is CASRQGSDTQYF.

The chain combines TRBV19 with TRBJ2-1; 10 bases align to TRBD1. V lost 3 bases to trimming and J lost 8 bases; unmatched junction nucleotides: 4. The V gene's germline CDR1 is LNHDA and CDR2 SQIVND (reference sequence). CDR3 length: 14 amino acids. The CDR3: CASSMGTGEYEQFF. DNA of the CDR3: TGTGCCAGTAGTATGGGGACAGGGGAATATGAGCAGTTCTTC. Filled out from reference TRBV19 and TRBJ2-1, the complete variable domain reads DGGITQSPKYLFRKEGQNVTLSCEQNLNHDAMYWYRQDPGQGLRLIYYSQIVNDFQKGDIAEGYSVSREKKESFPLTVTSAQKNPTAFYLCASSMGTGEYEQFFGPGTRLTVL.

This chain connects TRBV25-1 to TRBJ1-1; possibly TRBD1 for D (6 bases). Germline CDR1 and CDR2: MGHDK and SYGVNS. The V end lost 3 bases, the J end lost 3 bases, and 17 bases lay between the germline ends. This CDR3 is 16 amino acids long. In nucleotides, the CDR3 is TGTGCCAGCAGTGACCGGGTCCCAGGGGCGTACACTGAAGCTTTCTTT. Its protein product is CASSDRVPGAYTEAFF.

The chain couples TRBV3-1 (or the pseudogene TRBV3-2) to TRBJ2-3, with D perhaps matching TRBD2 (5 bases). The V and J ends lost 4 bases and 7 bases respectively, with 9 bases between them. Germline CDR1 reads LGHDT; CDR2 reads YNNKEL (reference sequence). CDR3 length equals 12 residues. The CDR3 DNA follows: TGTGCCAGCAGCCTTGTAGCGAATACGCAGTATTTT. Its protein product is CASSLVANTQYF.

The rearrangement uses TRBV18 and TRBJ2-5, with a tentative D call TRBD1 (5 bases). In germline, CDR1 is KGHSH, CDR2 LQKENI. V was clipped by 2 bases and J by 4 bases, with 5 bases between them. The CDR3 is 12 residues long. DNA for the CDR3: TGTGCCAGCTCACCAAGGGGAGAGACCCAGTACTTC. Its translation: CASSPRGETQYF.

The chain joins TRBV7-6 to TRBJ2-6; 8 nucleotides line up with TRBD1. This CDR3 comprises 15 residues. The germline V gene encodes CDR1 SGHVS and CDR2 FNYEAQ. Trimming took 5 bases from V and 3 from J; bases not matched to a gene: 3. CDR3 DNA: TGTGCCAGCAGCCAGACAGGGGATGGGGCCAACGTCCTGACTTTC. Protein product: CASSQTGDGANVLTF.

V and J are TRBV6-6 and TRBJ2-4; tentatively, D is TRBD1 or TRBD2 (5 bases each). This CDR3 region has 15 residues. The germline V and J ends were trimmed by 8 bases and 2 bases, with 16 bases remaining between them. Germline V lookup: CDR1 MNHNY, CDR2 SVGAGI (reference sequence). The CDR3 spells CASSGTGVSKNIQYF. The CDR3 nucleotides are TGTGCCAGCTCCGGGACCGGAGTGTCCAAAAACATTCAGTACTTC.

The V gene is TRBV19, the J gene TRBJ1-4; D is undetermined. Germline V gene lookup returns CDR1 LNHDA and CDR2 SQIVND (reference sequence). CDR3 size: 15 residues. V lost 7 bases and J 2 bases, leaving 14 bases between the germline ends. The CDR3 coding sequence is TGTGCCAGTACACATATGGGAATTACTAATGAAAAACTGTTTTTT. Translated: CASTHMGITNEKLFF.

This clone has a single count. The V and J genes are TRBV29-1 and TRBJ1-2; TRBD1 aligns across 9 bases. Germline V gene sequence: CDR1 SQVTM, CDR2 ANQGSEA. The CDR3 consists of 14 residues. After removal of 2 bases from V and 8 bases from J, the junction contained 9 bases not matched to a gene. The CDR3 nucleotides are TGCAGCGTTGAAACGGGACAGGGATCGGGCGGCTACACCTTC. It yields the protein CSVETGQGSGGYTF.

This chain links TRBV6-5 with TRBJ2-2; tentatively, D is TRBD2 (5 bases). The germline gives CDR1 MNHEY, CDR2 SVGAGI. Trimming took 6 bases from V and 7 from J, leaving 12 bases between them. This CDR3 comprises 13 residues. The DNA of the CDR3 is TGTGCCAGCAGACCCCACGGGATCGGGGAGCTGTTTTTT. It codes for CASRPHGIGELFF.

This clone has only one observation. The V call is TRBV5-1, the J call TRBJ2-7; D is unclear. V lost 0 bases, J lost 1 base, and 11 bases lay in between. Germline V gene data show CDR1 as SGHRS and CDR2 as YFSETQ. This CDR3 is built from 15 residues. The CDR3 DNA is TGCGCCAGCAGCTTGGGGGCGCCTATTTCCTACGAGCAGTACTTC. Translation gives CASSLGAPISYEQYF.

This chain connects TRBV6-5 to TRBJ2-5; 7 bases map to TRBD1. This CDR3 is built from 16 residues. Trimming took 0 bases from V and 2 from J; bases not matched to a gene: 6. Germline values: CDR1 MNHEY, CDR2 SVGAGI. DNA for the CDR3: TGTGCCAGCAGTTACTCGAAAGCGACAGGGCAAGAGACCCAGTACTTC. Translation gives CASSYSKATGQETQYF.

The CDR3 spells CASSQTGTGVGTEAFF. The CDR3 DNA reads TGTGCCAGCAGCCAAACTGGGACAGGGGTTGGAACTGAAGCTTTCTTT. This sequence joins TRBV5-4 and TRBJ1-1; 10 bases line up with TRBD1. The V segment lost 4 bases and the J segment 5 bases; nucleotides outside the gene matches: 11. CDR3 length equals 16 residues. Germline V gene lookup returns CDR1 SGHNT and CDR2 YYREEE (reference sequence).

The chain combines TRBV7-9 with TRBJ2-3; 8 bases fit TRBD1. Germline V gene data show CDR1 as SEHNR and CDR2 as FQNEAQ (reference sequence). With 3 bases clipped from V and 4 bases from J, the junction kept 6 bases outside the gene matches. The CDR3 runs to 15 residues. CDR3 nucleotides: TGTGCCAGCAGCTTTTCAGGGGGCCGTTCAGATACGCAGTATTTT. This gives the protein CASSFSGGRSDTQYF. The variable domain in full, completed from reference TRBV7-9 and TRBJ2-3, reads DTGVSQNPRHKITKRGQNVTFRCDPISEHNRLYWYRQTLGQGPEFLTYFQNEAQLEKSRLLSDRFSAERPKGSFSTLEIQRTEQGDSAMYLCASSFSGGRSDTQYFGPGTRLTVL.

The chain is built from TRBV6-2 or TRBV6-3 and TRBJ1-2; 9 bases are shared with TRBD1. The J segment lost 7 bases and the V segment lost 5 bases, leaving 5 bases of the junction unmatched. CDR3 length: 13 amino acids. CDR1 and CDR2 from the germline V gene are MNHEY and SVGEGT. CDR3 sequence reads: CASSAGTGFGYTF. In DNA, the CDR3 is TGTGCCAGCAGTGCCGGGACAGGGTTTGGCTACACCTTC.

The V call is TRBV6-5, the J call TRBJ2-7; D not resolved. V gave up 6 bases and J gave up 6 bases, with 6 bases separating them. The CDR3 loop spans 10 amino acids. Germline V gene sequence: CDR1 MNHEY, CDR2 SVGAGI. The CDR3 DNA follows: TGTGCCAGCAGCGGGTCCGAGCAGTACTTC. Translation gives CASSGSEQYF.

The chain combines TRBV27 with TRBJ2-7; D may be TRBD1 (5 bases). V was clipped by 1 base and J by 5 bases, with 12 bases between them. Germline-derived CDR1 and CDR2 are MNHEY and SMNVEV (reference sequence). The CDR3 spans 14 residues. CDR3 loop: CASSLLGRADEQYF. CDR3 in DNA: TGTGCCAGCAGTTTATTGGGCAGGGCCGACGAGCAGTACTTC.

V gene TRBV2 combines with J gene TRBJ2-1, with 10 bases lining up with TRBD2. Per the germline V gene, CDR1 is SNHLY and CDR2 is FYNNEI. The CDR3 is 14 amino acids. V was clipped by 5 bases and J by 8 bases; unmatched bases: 6. CDR3 loop: CASSSGRATYEQFF. The CDR3 nucleotides read TGTGCCAGCAGTAGCGGGAGGGCCACCTATGAGCAGTTCTTC.

The chain carries TRBV24-1 and TRBJ1-1; D gene uncertain. CDR3 length: 10 residues. V was clipped by 10 bases and J by 1 base, with 3 bases between them. The germline V gene encodes CDR1 KGHDR and CDR2 SFDVKD. This chain's CDR3 is CATQNTEAFF. CDR3 bases: TGTGCCACACAGAACACTGAAGCTTTCTTT.

The CDR3 loop is CASSHTRGRLGAFF. The CDR3 coding sequence is TGTGCCAGCAGCCACACCAGGGGCCGCCTGGGAGCTTTCTTT. The chain combines TRBV14 with TRBJ1-1; weak D call: TRBD1 (6 bases). CDR1 is SGHDN, CDR2 FVKESK, per germline. There are 14 residues in the CDR3. Trimming shortened V by 3 bases and J by 10 bases, and 18 bases separated the two germline ends.

This chain connects TRBV5-4 to TRBJ2-5; D unresolved. The V gene lost 0 bases and the J gene lost 4 bases, with 4 bases spanning the gap. This CDR3 has 12 residues. Germline V gene lookup returns CDR1 SGHNT and CDR2 YYREEE (reference sequence). The CDR3 DNA sequence: TGTGCCAGCAGCTTGGCGCGAGAGACCCAGTACTTC. Amino acids: CASSLARETQYF.

The V call is TRBV7-6, the J call TRBJ1-4; possible D gene TRBD1, 5 bases. The CDR3 sequence is 15 residues long. V was clipped by 1 base and J by 5 bases, with 11 bases between them. Germline CDR1 SGHVS, CDR2 FNYEAQ. As DNA, the CDR3 is TGTGCCAGCAGCTTAGTCGGGACGGGGAATGAAAAACTGTTTTTT. It translates to CASSLVGTGNEKLFF.

This chain connects TRBV6-1 to TRBJ2-2; unclear D gene. The CDR3 contains 13 residues. The germline V and J ends were trimmed by 2 bases and 6 bases, with 7 bases remaining between them. Germline values: CDR1 MNHNS, CDR2 SASEGT. The CDR3 DNA follows: TGTGCCAGCAGTGAAAATCAGTCCGGGGAGCTGTTTTTT. Protein product: CASSENQSGELFF.

The chain employs TRBV19 and TRBJ1-1, with 9 bases aligning to TRBD1. V was pared by 5 bases and J by 0 bases, with 7 bases of the junction left unmatched. Germline CDR1 reads LNHDA; CDR2 reads SQIVND (reference sequence). The CDR3 totals 16 residues. The CDR3, as DNA: TGTGCCAGTAGTCCCGACAGGGGGTTCATGAACACTGAAGCTTTCTTT. Translated: CASSPDRGFMNTEAFF.

The chain joins TRBV3-1 (or the pseudogene TRBV3-2) to TRBJ1-1; possibly TRBD1 for D (6 bases). V lost 4 bases to trimming and J lost 0 bases, with 9 bases between them. There are 14 residues in the CDR3. Germline V gene data show CDR1 as LGHDT and CDR2 as YNNKEL (reference sequence). The CDR3 is CASSLGQLNTEAFF. The CDR3 DNA reads TGTGCCAGCAGCCTCGGACAGTTGAACACTGAAGCTTTCTTT.